What follows are 18 T cell receptor beta chains derived from one specimen sequenced in a study of T cell changes during pregnancy in multiple sclerosis. Profiling relied on immunoSEQ multiplex PCR, and the TCRdb table lists in-frame clones only, not all of them. The sample yields roughly 20,000 clones, roughly 90% seen once. The sequencing here drew on CD4+ T cells from peripheral blood mononuclear cells, taken in the third trimester of pregnancy. These receptors all come from a female donor with multiple sclerosis, enrolled in a pregnancy study.

The genes are TRBV5-1 and TRBJ1-1, with a weak D call TRBD1 (6 bases). V gave up 7 bases and J gave up 4 bases, with 23 bases separating them. The CDR3 runs 16 residues. Germline values: CDR1 SGHRS, CDR2 YFSETQ. Here the CDR3 reads CASHRSGTGQTTEAFF. DNA of the CDR3: TGCGCCAGCCATAGATCGGGCACAGGGCAGACCACTGAAGCTTTCTTT.

The chain has TRBV5-4 and TRBJ1-2; TRBD1 agrees at 7 bases. The CDR3 runs to 15 residues. Germline lookup yields CDR1 SGHNT and CDR2 YYREEE (reference sequence). Unmatched junction bases numbered 4, after V lost 0 bases and J lost 2 bases. Here the CDR3 reads CASSLGVGGNYGYTF. DNA for the CDR3: TGTGCCAGCAGCTTGGGGGTAGGGGGCAACTATGGCTACACCTTC.

V usage is TRBV7-3 and J usage is TRBJ2-1, with D perhaps TRBD2 (6 bases). Germline loops: CDR1 SGHTA, CDR2 FQGTGA. Trimming took 3 bases from V and 3 from J, leaving 15 bases between them. The CDR3 totals 16 residues. The CDR3 region has the DNA TGTGCCAGCAGCTTGACCCCCGGGGGTAACTACAATGAGCAGTTCTTC. Translated, it gives CASSLTPGGNYNEQFF.

The chain joins TRBV19 to TRBJ2-6; the match to TRBD1 covers 7 bases. CDR3 length: 17 amino acids. The germline V gene encodes CDR1 LNHDA and CDR2 SQIVND (reference sequence). V shed 4 bases, J shed 0 bases, and the junction held 6 bases outside the gene matches. CDR3 coding DNA: TGTGCCAGTAGTAAGGGACAGCCCCACTCTGGGGCCAACGTCCTGACTTTC. Translating it yields CASSKGQPHSGANVLTF.

A single count supports this clone. The rearrangement uses TRBV2 and TRBJ2-1, with 8 bases identical to TRBD1. From germline, CDR1 is SNHLY and CDR2 FYNNEI. V gave up 4 bases and J gave up 5 bases; unmatched junction bases: 1. CDR3 length equals 13 residues. The DNA for the CDR3 is TGTGCCAGCAGTGGGGGACAGGACAATGAGCAGTTCTTC. Translating it yields CASSGGQDNEQFF.

Only a few counts were recorded for this clone. The V gene is TRBV6-1, the J gene TRBJ1-5; weak D call: TRBD1 (6 bases). The CDR3 is 13 amino acids. CDR1 and CDR2 from the germline V gene are MNHNS and SASEGT. Trimming took off 10 bases at V and 3 bases at J, with 13 bases between the two ends. The CDR3 region has the DNA TGTGCCACCCGTGACAGGTACAATCAGCCCCAGCATTTT. Translation gives CATRDRYNQPQHF.

This chain uses TRBV7-3 with TRBJ2-2, with TRBD2 matching over 9 bases. With V trimmed by 5 bases and J by 4 bases, 2 bases remained unmatched. The CDR3 has 14 amino acids. Germline CDR1 and CDR2: SGHTA and FQGTGA. The CDR3 protein is CASSRTSATGELFF. The CDR3 nucleotides read TGTGCCAGCAGCCGGACTAGCGCCACCGGGGAGCTGTTTTTT.

This rearrangement joins TRBV28 to TRBJ1-2, with a tentative D call TRBD1 (6 bases). Germline assignment: CDR1 MDHEN and CDR2 SYDVKM. This CDR3 contains 14 residues. V was cut by 7 bases and J by 8 bases, with 20 bases left in between. The CDR3: CASTLDSYTGGYTF. The CDR3 bases are TGTGCCAGCACCTTGGACAGTTACACGGGAGGCTACACCTTC.

This rearrangement joins TRBV9 to TRBJ2-1, with 7 bases matching TRBD1. Germline CDR1 reads SGDLS; CDR2 reads YYNGEE. This CDR3 is 15 amino acids long. The V gene end was trimmed by 1 base and the J gene end by 6 bases; junction bases not matched to a gene: 7. Written as DNA, the CDR3 is TGTGCCAGCAGCGTATACCGGGACAGCTCCAATGAGCAGTTCTTC. It codes for CASSVYRDSSNEQFF.

This chain uses TRBV4-1 with TRBJ1-5; 7 bases are a match to TRBD1. The CDR3 extends over 18 amino acids. The V and J ends lost 4 bases and 0 bases, in that order; junction bases with no gene match: 12. Germline assignment: CDR1 MGHRA and CDR2 YSYEKL. CDR3 nucleotide sequence: TGCGCCAGCAGCCTCCGCCCCCCGGGACAGAATAGCAATCAGCCCCAGCATTTT. Residues: CASSLRPPGQNSNQPQHF.

The chain couples TRBV7-2 to TRBJ1-2; TRBD1 is a possible D gene (6 bases). V lost 1 base to trimming and J lost 7 bases, with 16 bases between them. The CDR3 runs 15 residues. Germline-derived CDR1 and CDR2 are SGHTA and FQGNSA. The CDR3 loop reads CASSLEWQGSLGYTF. CDR3 DNA: TGTGCCAGCAGCTTAGAGTGGCAGGGGAGTCTTGGCTACACCTTC. Variable domain in full (rest from reference TRBV7-2 and TRBJ1-2): GAGVSQSPSNKVTEKGKDVELRCDPISGHTALYWYRQSLGQGLEFLIYFQGNSAPDKSGLPSDRFSAERTGGSVSTLTIQRTQQEDSAVYLCASSLEWQGSLGYTFGSGTRLTVV.

V usage is TRBV5-4 and J usage is TRBJ2-7, with TRBD1 matching over 12 bases. This CDR3 has 15 residues. Trimming removed 2 bases from V and 5 bases from J; junction bases left unmatched: 5. From germline, CDR1 is SGHNT and CDR2 YYREEE (reference sequence). Written as DNA, the CDR3 is TGTGCCAGCAGCTTTCCAGGGACAGGGGGCAACGAGCAGTACTTC. Residues: CASSFPGTGGNEQYF.

The chain combines TRBV7-9 with TRBJ1-1, with a weak D call TRBD1 (5 bases). Trimming left V 1 base short and J 6 bases short, with 9 bases between. Germline V gene lookup returns CDR1 SEHNR and CDR2 FQNEAQ (reference sequence). CDR3 size: 13 residues. The CDR3 DNA follows: TGTGCCAGCAGCTTAGTTACGGGGGCTGAAGCTTTCTTT. Translation gives CASSLVTGAEAFF.

The chain has TRBV28 and TRBJ2-7; 7 nucleotides agree with TRBD1. CDR3 length equals 15 residues. Germline CDR1 MDHEN, CDR2 SYDVKM. J gave up 2 bases and V 0 bases, and 4 bases lay outside the gene matches. The CDR3: CASSLWRGRAYEQYF. The CDR3 coding sequence is TGTGCCAGCAGTTTATGGAGGGGGCGGGCCTACGAGCAGTACTTC.

This clone was seen just once. The chain recombines TRBV7-4 with TRBJ1-5, with D uncertain. The CDR3 has 13 residues. The ends were cut back, 4 bases at V and 11 bases at J, with 15 bases in the middle. Germline-derived CDR1 and CDR2 are SGHVT and SQSDAQ. Here the CDR3 reads CASSCLVVVSQHF. As DNA, the CDR3 is TGTGCCAGCAGCTGCCTGGTTGTAGTCTCCCAGCATTTT.

The chain uses TRBV19 and TRBJ1-5, with D uncertain. This CDR3 is built from 15 residues. Trimming stripped 5 bases from V and 2 bases from J, with 13 bases between. The V gene's germline CDR1 is LNHDA and CDR2 SQIVND (reference sequence). The CDR3 nucleotides read TGTGCCAGTAGTTTGTCGGGTATAGGCAATCAGCCCCAGCATTTT. It is translated as CASSLSGIGNQPQHF.

The V gene is TRBV5-5, the J gene TRBJ2-3, with D possibly matching TRBD1 (5 bases). V shed 2 bases and J shed 6 bases, with 16 bases lying between them. There are 15 residues in the CDR3. Germline loops: CDR1 SGHKS, CDR2 YYEKEE (reference sequence). The CDR3 nucleotides are TGTGCCAGCAGCTTCCCAGGGAATTTTTTGGATACGCAGTATTTT. Residues: CASSFPGNFLDTQYF.

Remarks on this clone: This sample includes further DNA sequences coding for the same CDR3. The chain is built from TRBV29-1 and TRBJ1-1, with D perhaps matching TRBD1 (6 bases). V was trimmed by 1 base and J by 5 bases, leaving 11 bases between them. This CDR3 is 13 amino acids long. Germline-derived CDR1 and CDR2 are SQVTM and ANQGSEA. This CDR3 reads CSVEAQGNTEAFF. The CDR3 coding sequence is TGCAGCGTTGAAGCCCAGGGGAATACTGAAGCTTTCTTT.